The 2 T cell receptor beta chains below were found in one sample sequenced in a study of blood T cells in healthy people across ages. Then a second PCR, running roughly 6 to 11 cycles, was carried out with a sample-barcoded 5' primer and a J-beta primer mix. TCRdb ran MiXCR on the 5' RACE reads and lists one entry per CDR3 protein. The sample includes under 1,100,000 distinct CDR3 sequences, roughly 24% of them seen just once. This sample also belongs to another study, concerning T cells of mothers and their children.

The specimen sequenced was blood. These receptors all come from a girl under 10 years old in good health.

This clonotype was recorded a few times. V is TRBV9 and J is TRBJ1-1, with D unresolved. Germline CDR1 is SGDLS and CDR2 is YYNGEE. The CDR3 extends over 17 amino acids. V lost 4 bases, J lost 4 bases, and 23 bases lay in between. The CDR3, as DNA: TGTGCCAGCAGCCGTACGGAGGGTCGGCCACTGGGCACTGAAGCTTTCTTT. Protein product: CASSRTEGRPLGTEAFF.

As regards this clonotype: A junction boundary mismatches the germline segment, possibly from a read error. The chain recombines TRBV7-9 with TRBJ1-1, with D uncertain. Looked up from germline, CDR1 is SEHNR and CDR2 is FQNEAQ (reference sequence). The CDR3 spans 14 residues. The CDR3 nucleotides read TGTGCTAGCAGCTTAGTTTCGGGATGGCCTGAAGCTTTCTTT. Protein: CASSLVSGWPEAFF.